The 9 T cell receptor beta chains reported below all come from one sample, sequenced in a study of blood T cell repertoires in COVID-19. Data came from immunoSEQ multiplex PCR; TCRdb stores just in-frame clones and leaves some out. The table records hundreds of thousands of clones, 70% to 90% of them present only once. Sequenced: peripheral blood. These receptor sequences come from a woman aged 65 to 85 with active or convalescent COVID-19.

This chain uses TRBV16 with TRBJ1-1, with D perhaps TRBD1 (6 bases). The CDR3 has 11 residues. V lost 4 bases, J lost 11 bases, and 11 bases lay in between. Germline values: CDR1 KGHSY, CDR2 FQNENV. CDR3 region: CASSPRGNAFF. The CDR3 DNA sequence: TGTGCCAGCAGCCCCAGGGGCAACGCTTTCTTT.

CDR3 DNA: TGTGCCAGCAGCTTGCGGGACAGCCGTCTCATCCTCTATGGCTACACCTTC. Protein product: CASSLRDSRLILYGYTF. The chain carries TRBV11-2 and TRBJ1-2; 7 bases align to TRBD1. Germline V gene data show CDR1 as SGHAT and CDR2 as FQNNGV. CDR3 length equals 17 residues. J gave up 4 bases and V 3 bases, and 14 bases lay outside the gene matches.

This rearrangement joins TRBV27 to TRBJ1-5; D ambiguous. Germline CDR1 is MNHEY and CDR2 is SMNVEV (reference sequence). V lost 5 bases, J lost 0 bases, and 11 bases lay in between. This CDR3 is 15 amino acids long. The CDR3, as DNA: TGTGCCAGCAGTGCCGAGCGCTATAGCAATCAGCCCCAGCATTTT. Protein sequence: CASSAERYSNQPQHF.

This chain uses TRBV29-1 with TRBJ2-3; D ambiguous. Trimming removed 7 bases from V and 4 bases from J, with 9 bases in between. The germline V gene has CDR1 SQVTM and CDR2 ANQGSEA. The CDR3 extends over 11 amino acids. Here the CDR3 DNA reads TGCAGCGCCGCACACCCAGATACGCAGTATTTT. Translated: CSAAHPDTQYF.

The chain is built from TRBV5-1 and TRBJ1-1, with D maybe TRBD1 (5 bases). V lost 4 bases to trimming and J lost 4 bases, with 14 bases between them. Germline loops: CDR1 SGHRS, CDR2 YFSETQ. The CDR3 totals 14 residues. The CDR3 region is CASSPQTEVTEAFF. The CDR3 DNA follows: TGCGCCAGCAGCCCCCAGACAGAGGTCACTGAAGCTTTCTTT.

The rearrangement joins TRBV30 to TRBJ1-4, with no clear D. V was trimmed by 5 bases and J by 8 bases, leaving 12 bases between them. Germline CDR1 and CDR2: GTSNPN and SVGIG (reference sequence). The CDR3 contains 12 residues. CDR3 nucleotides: TGTGCCTGGGGCGGGAGCGCGGAAAAACTGTTTTTT. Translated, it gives CAWGGSAEKLFF.

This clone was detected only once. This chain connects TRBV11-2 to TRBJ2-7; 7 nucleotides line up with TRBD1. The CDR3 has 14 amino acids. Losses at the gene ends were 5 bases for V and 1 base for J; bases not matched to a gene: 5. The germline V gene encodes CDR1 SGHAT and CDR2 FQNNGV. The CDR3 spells CASSGPTGSYEQYF. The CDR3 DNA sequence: TGTGCCAGCAGCGGACCGACAGGGTCCTACGAGCAGTACTTC.

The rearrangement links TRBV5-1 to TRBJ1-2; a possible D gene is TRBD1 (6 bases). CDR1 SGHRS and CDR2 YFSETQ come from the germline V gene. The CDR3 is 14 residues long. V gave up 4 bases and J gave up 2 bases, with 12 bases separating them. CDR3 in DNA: TGCGCCAGCAGCCCCTGGACAGACAACTATGGCTACACCTTC. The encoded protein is CASSPWTDNYGYTF. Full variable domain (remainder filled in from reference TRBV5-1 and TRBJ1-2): KAGVTQTPRYLIKTRGQQVTLSCSPISGHRSVSWYQQTPGQGLQFLFEYFSETQRNKGNFPGRFSGRQFSNSRSEMNVSTLELGDSALYLCASSPWTDNYGYTFGSGTRLTVV.

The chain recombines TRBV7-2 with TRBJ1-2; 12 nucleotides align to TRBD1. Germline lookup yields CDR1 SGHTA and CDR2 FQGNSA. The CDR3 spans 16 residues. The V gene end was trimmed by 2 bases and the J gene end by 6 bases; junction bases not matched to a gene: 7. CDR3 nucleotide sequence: TGTGCCAGCAGCTTATACCCGGGACAGGGGGCGGATGGCTACACCTTC. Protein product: CASSLYPGQGADGYTF.